This T cell receptor beta chain was recorded in a study of T-cell memory formation after mild COVID-19. Study-level background: TCR clusters were mostly donor specific.

Constant-segment-primed 5'RACE gave TCR alpha and TCR beta cDNA libraries with sample barcodes and UMIs. TCRdb re-derived calls from the 5' RACE reads in MiXCR, one entry per CDR3 protein. Among around 420,000 distinct CDR3 sequences, about 24% were seen once, and the ten largest hold roughly 9.7%. Note on this clonotype: The antigen is not known.

Whole-study results and caveats: CD4+ contracting clones lay mainly in CM and EM, CD8+ ones in EMRA. In pre-infection memory, a portion of responding clones appeared, which suggested that cross-reactive memory joined.

Sequencing was done on a sample of PBMCs or a T cell subset sorted from them (not recorded which). The sequence derives from an adult woman who had mild COVID-19 (a few samples of this study predate the infection). Cell type and time point are not known.

The CDR3 is CASSLTSAETQYF. For the CDR3, the DNA is TGTGCCAGCAGTCTCACTAGCGCAGAGACCCAGTACTTC. The V and J genes are TRBV12-3 or TRBV12-4 and TRBJ2-5; TRBD2 matches at 7 bases. V lost 5 bases, J lost 4 bases, and 4 bases stayed unmatched. CDR3 length: 13 amino acids.